This passage covers 4 T cell receptor beta chains from one sample sequenced in a study of shared clonotypes between healthy human individuals. Assay: immunoSEQ multiplex PCR; the TCRdb copy retains only in-frame clones and omits some. Of about 520,000 clones in the sample, roughly 80% were seen once. Input material: PBMCs. These receptors were taken from a woman aged 40 to 49 in good health. Some clones in this sample may be carry-over from other donors' samples.

This clone has a single count. Given a far larger clone just one base away, this is likely a sequencing read error. Likely a read error: the CDR3 ends without its conserved phenylalanine or tryptophan. This rearrangement joins TRBV28 to TRBJ2-3, with 8 bases fitting TRBD1. This CDR3 has 15 residues. Germline CDR1 MDHEN, CDR2 SYDVKM. The V segment lost 6 bases and the J segment 6 bases; nucleotides outside the gene matches: 11. The CDR3 region has the DNA TGTGCCAGCAGCATGACAGGGGCGGTGGAGGATACGCAGTATTTG. Amino acid sequence: CASSMTGAVEDTQYL.

This clone has a handful of counts. The chain links TRBV2 to TRBJ1-6; no firm D call. This CDR3 is built from 13 residues. The germline V and J ends were trimmed by 6 bases and 6 bases, with 9 bases remaining between them. Germline V gives CDR1 SNHLY, CDR2 FYNNEI. The CDR3 loop is CASRPGPNSPLHF. CDR3 nucleotide sequence: TGTGCCAGCAGGCCCGGACCTAATTCACCCCTCCACTTT.

V gene TRBV2 combines with J gene TRBJ2-7; 12 nucleotides match TRBD2. The CDR3 runs to 15 residues. Germline CDR1 reads SNHLY; CDR2 reads FYNNEI. J gave up 3 bases and V 8 bases, and 8 bases lay outside the gene matches. The CDR3 loop reads CASSGTSGPVYEQYF. Written as DNA, the CDR3 is TGTGCCAGCTCCGGGACTAGCGGGCCAGTCTACGAGCAGTACTTC.

On this clone: A far larger clone lies a single base away; this is likely a read error. The chain is built from TRBV30 and TRBJ2-7; no clear D. Trimming stripped 5 bases from V and 7 bases from J, with 15 bases between. Germline values: CDR1 GTSNPN, CDR2 SVGIG (reference sequence). This CDR3 has 12 amino acids. The CDR3 DNA reads TGTGCCTGGGATGGAGAAATTGGAGAGCAGTACTTC. It encodes CAWDGEIGEQYF.